These 10 T cell receptor beta chains share one sample of origin, sequenced in a study of tumor and adjacent non-tumor tissue in lung cancer (dated by TCRdb to the late 2010s). Receptor amplification or capture employed multiplex PCR. For sequencing, an Illumina HiSeq 2500 was employed. TCRbeta libraries were built by three rounds of nested PCR using primers (Table S4), following protocols modified from ARM-PCR. The public reads were run again by TCRdb, first through fastp at Q25 and then through MiXCR, and only productive beta chains were kept. A single entry per CDR3 protein holds the most common genes and DNA from its merged rows. The sample table holds tens of thousands of distinct CDR3 sequences, of which around 70% were seen once. Clones ranked in the top ten supply roughly 25% of the sample. RNA was extracted from bulk unsorted tissue and checked for quality with a NanoDrop ND-1000 and an Agilent 2100. Distant non-tumor tissue taken more than 3 cm from the tumor edge was used as the normal lung sample.

Material for sequencing was distant non-tumor lung tissue. All receptors derive from a woman aged 50 to 65 with non-small cell lung cancer.

This clonotype was found many times. The chain employs TRBV5-6 and TRBJ2-1; possible D gene TRBD1, 5 bases. V shed 0 bases and J shed 4 bases, with 11 bases lying between them. This CDR3 has 15 residues. Germline V gene sequence: CDR1 SGHDT, CDR2 YYEEEE. CDR3 DNA sequence: TGTGCCAGCAGCTTGGACTGGACAAATTACAATGAGCAGTTCTTC. Its translation is CASSLDWTNYNEQFF. The whole variable domain, filled in from reference TRBV5-6 and TRBJ2-1, reads DAGVTQSPTHLIKTRGQQVTLRCSPKSGHDTVSWYQQALGQGPQFIFQYYEEEERQRGNFPDRFSGHQFPNYSSELNVNALLLGDSALYLCASSLDWTNYNEQFFGPGTRLTVL.

The chain combines TRBV5-1 with TRBJ2-1; 7 bases line up with TRBD2. Germline V gene lookup returns CDR1 SGHRS and CDR2 YFSETQ. The CDR3 loop spans 16 amino acids. V was clipped by 4 bases and J by 8 bases; unmatched bases: 15. CDR3 region: CASSPLSVGRTYEQFF. The CDR3 coding sequence is TGCGCCAGCAGCCCCCTATCAGTCGGGAGGACGTATGAGCAGTTCTTC.

On this clonotype: The junction does not match germline at one end; this may be a read error. The rearrangement uses TRBV11-2 and TRBJ2-5, with D possibly being TRBD2 (5 bases). This CDR3 spans 13 amino acids. Germline values: CDR1 SGHAT, CDR2 FQNNGV. The CDR3 DNA follows: TGTGCCAGCAACTTAAAGCGCTGGGAGACCCAATACTTC. Its translation is CASNLKRWETQYF.

For this clonotype: Its ends do not fully match the called genes, so a read error is possible. The V call is TRBV11-2, the J call TRBJ2-3; 7 nucleotides match TRBD1. Germline V gives CDR1 SGHAT, CDR2 FQNNGV. The CDR3 contains 14 residues. CDR3 sequence (DNA): TGTGCCGGCAGCTTGGTACCAGGGGGAGATACGCAGTATTTT. It translates to CAGSLVPGGDTQYF.

The chain has TRBV12-3 or TRBV12-4 and TRBJ1-1, with 7 bases lining up with TRBD1. This CDR3 comprises 16 residues. J lost 10 bases, V lost 4 bases, and 18 bases had no gene match. The CDR3 DNA follows: TGTGCCAGCAGTTCCTACGGGGGACAGCTGAACACTAGAGCTTTCTTT. Amino acid sequence: CASSSYGGQLNTRAFF.

The chain couples TRBV20-1 to TRBJ2-2, with D maybe TRBD2 (5 bases). Germline V gene data show CDR1 as DFQATT and CDR2 as SNEGSKA (reference sequence). This CDR3 is 15 amino acids long. The ends were cut back, 5 bases at V and 3 bases at J, with 16 bases in the middle. CDR3 region: CSAPHLAADTGELFF. In nucleotides, the CDR3 is TGCAGTGCTCCCCACTTGGCAGCGGACACCGGGGAGCTGTTTTTT.

Ten or more counts support this clonotype. The rearrangement joins TRBV20-1 to TRBJ2-5, with 7 positions matching TRBD1. This CDR3 spans 14 amino acids. The ends lost 2 bases at V and 1 base at J; junction bases unmatched: 4. Germline V gene data show CDR1 as DFQATT and CDR2 as SNEGSKA (reference sequence). The CDR3 nucleotides read TGCAGTGCTAGAACCGGGACAGTCCAAGAGACCCAGTACTTC. It specifies CSARTGTVQETQYF.

This clonotype was observed a handful of times. The V call is TRBV28, the J call TRBJ1-5, with TRBD1 matching 11 bases. CDR1 is MDHEN and CDR2 is SYDVKM in the germline V gene. Losses at the gene ends were 2 bases for V and 5 bases for J; bases not matched to a gene: 8. The CDR3 extends over 17 amino acids. CDR3 in amino acids: CASSLIPDRGQDQPQHF. As DNA, the CDR3 is TGTGCCAGCAGTTTAATCCCGGACAGGGGGCAGGATCAGCCCCAGCATTTT.

Comment on this clonotype: This CDR3 fails to terminate in the conserved phenylalanine or tryptophan, so it likely reflects a read error. This rearrangement joins TRBV5-4 to TRBJ2-5, with 15 bases that match TRBD2. The J segment lost 3 bases and the V segment lost 4 bases, leaving 7 bases of the junction unmatched. Germline CDR1 is SGHNT and CDR2 is YYREEE (reference sequence). The CDR3 is made up of 17 amino acids. The CDR3 nucleotides are TGTGCCAGCAGCCTGGGACTAGCGGGAGGACCGGAAGAGACCCAGTACCTC. Translating it yields CASSLGLAGGPEETQYL.

As to this clonotype: Given a much more abundant clone one base away, this may be a read error. This chain joins TRBV6-5 and TRBJ2-4; D gene unclear. This CDR3 has 13 residues. Between the trimmed V and J ends, which lost 5 bases and 6 bases, there was a span of 11 bases. Germline-derived CDR1 and CDR2 are MNHEY and SVGAGI. In DNA form, the CDR3 reads TGTGCCAGCAGTGTGCAGATTGGAAACATTCAGTACTTC. This sequence encodes CASSVQIGNIQYF.